Below are 19 T cell receptor beta chains sequenced from a single sample in a study of identical twins. TCRdb re-called the 5' RACE reads with MiXCR, one entry per CDR3 protein. The sample lists some 690,000 distinct CDR3 sequences; 21% were seen once. Another study also made use of these data, one on T cells expressing NK-cell markers.

Sequencing used PBMCs. Receptors originate from a young woman in good health.

This clonotype occurred a few times. The chain carries TRBV20-1 and TRBJ2-5; D could derive from TRBD1 or TRBD2 (6 bases each). Trimming removed 0 bases from V and 4 bases from J, with 12 bases in between. Germline CDR1 DFQATT, CDR2 SNEGSKA (reference sequence). This CDR3 is built from 14 residues. The CDR3 DNA is TGCAGTGCTAGAGAGCCACAGGGAGGAGAGACCCAGTACTTC. It yields the protein CSAREPQGGETQYF.

This clonotype showed up just a few times. The chain uses TRBV6-5 and TRBJ2-2, with 7 bases lining up with TRBD2. J was trimmed by 1 base and V by 4 bases; bases with no gene match: 9. CDR1 and CDR2 from the germline V gene are MNHEY and SVGAGI. The CDR3 extends over 17 amino acids. CDR3 sequence reads: CASSWDYRRVNTGELFF. In DNA, the CDR3 is TGTGCCAGCAGTTGGGACTACCGGAGGGTGAACACCGGGGAGCTGTTTTTT.

The rearrangement uses TRBV7-9 and TRBJ2-7; 11 bases line up with TRBD1. With V trimmed by 5 bases and J by 4 bases, 10 bases remained unmatched. The CDR3 runs to 16 residues. Germline V gives CDR1 SEHNR, CDR2 FQNEAQ (reference sequence). The CDR3 coding sequence is TGTGCCAGCAGCCGCTCCTCGGGACAGGGGGTTTACGAGCAGTACTTC. Residues: CASSRSSGQGVYEQYF. Looking up the rest from reference TRBV7-9 and TRBJ2-7 gives the full variable domain: DTGVSQNPRHKITKRGQNVTFRCDPISEHNRLYWYRQTLGQGPEFLTYFQNEAQLEKSRLLSDRFSAERPKGSFSTLEIQRTEQGDSAMYLCASSRSSGQGVYEQYFGPGTRLTVT.

This clonotype was observed a few times. V is TRBV5-1 and J is TRBJ2-7; TRBD2 aligns across 7 bases. This CDR3 is 13 amino acids long. The V and J ends lost 4 bases and 3 bases, in that order; junction bases with no gene match: 4. The germline V gene has CDR1 SGHRS and CDR2 YFSETQ. The CDR3 region has the DNA TGCGCCAGCAGCGTAGGGACTATCTACGAGCAGTACTTC. The encoded protein is CASSVGTIYEQYF.

This clonotype has more than one count but fewer than ten. V usage is TRBV9 and J usage is TRBJ1-1, with TRBD1 matching over 8 bases. The CDR3 extends over 14 amino acids. The germline V gene encodes CDR1 SGDLS and CDR2 YYNGEE. V gave up 4 bases and J gave up 8 bases; unmatched junction bases: 10. CDR3: CASSTMGQAGEAFF. The CDR3 DNA follows: TGTGCCAGCAGCACGATGGGACAGGCGGGGGAAGCTTTCTTT.

This clonotype came up many times. The rearrangement joins TRBV12-3 or TRBV12-4 to TRBJ2-1, with TRBD2 matching over 9 bases. Trimming cost V 7 bases and J 6 bases; bases outside gene matches: 7. The CDR3 contains 14 residues. The CDR3 coding sequence is TGTGCCAGCACCGTAGCGGGGGTTATCAATGAGCAGTTCTTC. Translation gives CASTVAGVINEQFF.

This clonotype was detected only a few times. The chain employs TRBV6-1 and TRBJ1-1, with 9 bases that match TRBD1. There are 20 residues in the CDR3. Losses at the gene ends were 3 bases for V and 0 bases for J; bases not matched to a gene: 17. The germline V gene has CDR1 MNHNS and CDR2 SASEGT. The CDR3, as DNA: TGTGCCAGCAGTGATCTAGGGGACAGGGACGATTTCCGGCTGAACACTGAAGCTTTCTTT. Translating gives CASSDLGDRDDFRLNTEAFF.

J is TRBJ2-1 and V is TRBV9; D gene unclear. Looked up from germline, CDR1 is SGDLS and CDR2 is YYNGEE. V lost 0 bases and J lost 1, with 8 bases in between. The CDR3 extends over 15 amino acids. The CDR3 DNA reads as TGTGCCAGCAGCGTAGCGGTGGGGTCCTACAATGAGCAGTTCTTC. Its translation: CASSVAVGSYNEQFF.

Only a few counts were recorded for this clonotype. This sequence joins TRBV9 and TRBJ2-5; 9 bases are shared with TRBD2. The CDR3 spans 16 residues. CDR1 and CDR2 from the germline V gene are SGDLS and YYNGEE. With 0 bases clipped from V and 1 base from J, the junction kept 4 bases outside the gene matches. CDR3 region: CASSVGIAGAQETQYF. The CDR3 DNA is TGTGCCAGCAGCGTAGGAATAGCGGGGGCCCAAGAGACCCAGTACTTC.

The chain combines TRBV7-2 with TRBJ1-2; no definite D call. CDR3 size: 15 residues. Germline CDR1 reads SGHTA; CDR2 reads FQGNSA. The V and J ends lost 4 bases and 4 bases respectively, with 16 bases between them. CDR3 region: CASSSRLSLAYGYTF. CDR3 DNA: TGTGCCAGCAGCTCCCGTCTTTCGTTGGCCTATGGCTACACCTTC. The full variable domain, completed using reference TRBV7-2 and TRBJ1-2, is GAGVSQSPSNKVTEKGKDVELRCDPISGHTALYWYRQSLGQGLEFLIYFQGNSAPDKSGLPSDRFSAERTGGSVSTLTIQRTQQEDSAVYLCASSSRLSLAYGYTFGSGTRLTVV.

This clonotype was detected a few times. The chain has TRBV12-3 or TRBV12-4 and TRBJ1-3, with D tentatively TRBD1 (6 bases). The CDR3 loop spans 15 amino acids. The V and J ends lost 1 base and 2 bases respectively, with 9 bases between them. DNA for the CDR3: TGTGCCAGCAGTTTAGGGGGGGCGGCTGGAAACACCATATATTTT. This encodes CASSLGGAAGNTIYF.

This chain connects TRBV20-1 to TRBJ2-7, with TRBD1 matching over 8 bases. The V and J ends lost 5 bases and 7 bases, in that order; junction bases with no gene match: 10. Germline lookup yields CDR1 DFQATT and CDR2 SNEGSKA (reference sequence). The length of the CDR3 is 13 residues. The CDR3 coding sequence is TGCAGTGCTCCTCAGGGGGCTCTCGGAGAGCAGTACTTC. Translating gives CSAPQGALGEQYF.

This clonotype was counted a few times. The rearrangement joins TRBV6-4 to TRBJ2-3; D unresolved. V was shortened by 6 bases and J by 1 base, with 11 bases between the two germline ends. CDR1 MRHNA and CDR2 SNTAGT come from the germline V gene. This CDR3 contains 14 residues. The CDR3 DNA reads as TGTGCCAGCAGAGAGGCCTTCGGCACAGATACGCAGTATTTT. Protein: CASREAFGTDTQYF.

This clonotype was recorded at least ten times. V is TRBV20-1 and J is TRBJ1-6; TRBD1 might be the D (5 bases). The CDR3 is 12 amino acids. V was clipped by 6 bases and J by 12 bases, with 15 bases between them. Germline V gene sequence: CDR1 DFQATT, CDR2 SNEGSKA (reference sequence). The CDR3 loop is CSAPSGRKPLHF. In DNA form, the CDR3 reads TGCAGTGCCCCGTCGGGACGGAAACCCCTCCACTTT.

The rearrangement uses TRBV18 and TRBJ2-1, with 7 positions matching TRBD2. This CDR3 comprises 14 residues. Germline V lookup: CDR1 KGHSH, CDR2 LQKENI. The V gene end was trimmed by 2 bases and the J gene end by 6 bases; junction bases not matched to a gene: 4. CDR3 nucleotide sequence: TGTGCCAGCTCACCAGTTCGGACTAGCAATGAGCAGTTCTTC. This codes for CASSPVRTSNEQFF.

The sample holds a few counts of this clonotype. The chain is built from TRBV5-1 and TRBJ1-2; D gene ambiguous. Germline assignment: CDR1 SGHRS and CDR2 YFSETQ. V lost 4 bases to trimming and J lost 3 bases, with 13 bases between them. There are 14 residues in the CDR3. Here the CDR3 DNA reads TGCGCCAGCAGCGGTGGAGGTTTGGACTATGGCTACACCTTC. Translating gives CASSGGGLDYGYTF.

The chain combines TRBV29-1 with TRBJ1-2, with a weak D call TRBD1 (6 bases). The germline V and J ends were trimmed by 2 bases and 9 bases, with 16 bases remaining between them. The CDR3 loop spans 13 amino acids. Germline CDR1 reads SQVTM; CDR2 reads ANQGSEA. The CDR3 protein is CSVETTGFVSYTF. In DNA, the CDR3 is TGCAGCGTTGAAACCACAGGGTTTGTTAGCTACACCTTC.

This clonotype showed up many times. The V call is TRBV9, the J call TRBJ2-5; unclear D gene. Germline V gives CDR1 SGDLS, CDR2 YYNGEE. The CDR3 runs 13 residues. Trimming pared 0 bases from V and 3 bases from J, leaving 6 bases between. The CDR3 DNA sequence: TGTGCCAGCAGCGTAGAGACTGAAGAGACCCAGTACTTC. Its translation is CASSVETEETQYF.

The V gene is TRBV15, the J gene TRBJ2-5, with unresolved D. CDR1 is LNHNV, CDR2 YYDKDF, per germline (reference sequence). The CDR3 is 16 amino acids. Trimming removed 0 bases from V and 2 bases from J, with 13 bases in between. Here the CDR3 reads CATSRDILAIQETQYF. In DNA form, the CDR3 reads TGTGCCACCAGCAGAGATATCCTCGCTATTCAAGAGACCCAGTACTTC.